One and the same sample provided the 24 T cell receptor beta chains below, sequenced in a study of CD8 T cells in Susac syndrome. RNA amounts of 0.5 to 1 ug underwent reverse transcription with random hexamers. One entry per CDR3 protein results from TCRdb running MiXCR on the immunoSEQ multiplex PCR reads. This table holds about 140,000 distinct CDR3 sequences, approximately 96% found once. Sequencing input: CD4+ T cells from PBMCs. The receptors were sampled from a human donor with Susac syndrome.

The rearrangement joins TRBV20-1 to TRBJ2-5; 12 bases align to TRBD1. Germline V gene data show CDR1 as DFQATT and CDR2 as SNEGSKA (reference sequence). CDR3 size: 18 residues. V shed 4 bases and J 2 bases; nucleotides not matched to a gene: 14. The CDR3 sequence: CSATDAGTGGRRQETQYF. In DNA form, the CDR3 reads TGCAGTGCTACCGACGCCGGGACAGGGGGCCGGAGGCAAGAGACCCAGTACTTC.

The chain carries TRBV20-1 and TRBJ2-3; 10 bases fit TRBD2. V shed 6 bases, J shed 5 bases, and the junction held 14 bases outside the gene matches. This CDR3 is built from 16 residues. CDR1 and CDR2 (germline): DFQATT, SNEGSKA (reference sequence). Here the CDR3 reads CSAPSSGGSLGDTQYF. Written as DNA, the CDR3 is TGCAGTGCGCCCTCTAGCGGGGGTTCCTTAGGAGATACGCAGTATTTT.

The chain is built from TRBV20-1 and TRBJ2-3; D is perhaps TRBD1 (5 bases). The CDR3 sequence is 14 residues long. Trimming cost V 5 bases and J 1 base, with 13 bases left between them. Looked up from germline, CDR1 is DFQATT and CDR2 is SNEGSKA (reference sequence). The CDR3 sequence is CSAEDSPRTDTQYF. The CDR3 DNA reads as TGCAGTGCTGAAGACAGCCCCCGCACAGATACGCAGTATTTT.

The chain links TRBV12-3 or TRBV12-4 to TRBJ2-7, with 12 nucleotides matching TRBD2. V gave up 5 bases and J gave up 6 bases; unmatched junction bases: 8. The CDR3 is 15 residues long. CDR3 DNA sequence: TGTGCCAGCAGTCCCCTGACTAGCGGGAGTGGCGAGCAGTACTTC. Translated: CASSPLTSGSGEQYF.

The rearrangement links TRBV14 to TRBJ2-1; no clear D gene. CDR1 SGHDN and CDR2 FVKESK come from the germline V gene. V was clipped by 0 bases and J by 10 bases, with 13 bases between them. CDR3 size: 14 residues. CDR3 sequence: CASSQDWATREQFF. CDR3 nucleotide sequence: TGTGCCAGCAGCCAAGATTGGGCCACCCGGGAGCAGTTCTTC.

The chain is built from TRBV25-1 and TRBJ2-1; a weak D match, TRBD2 (6 bases). The CDR3 length is 15 residues. The germline V gene encodes CDR1 MGHDK and CDR2 SYGVNS. V gave up 2 bases and J gave up 10 bases, with 18 bases separating them. The CDR3 here is CASSEAGLGAWEQFF. The CDR3 DNA reads as TGTGCCAGCAGTGAAGCGGGACTCGGGGCCTGGGAGCAGTTCTTC.

The chain couples TRBV29-1 to TRBJ2-1, with 7 bases lining up with TRBD2. The V segment lost 4 bases and the J segment 8 bases; nucleotides outside the gene matches: 8. The CDR3 totals 13 residues. The germline V gene has CDR1 SQVTM and CDR2 ANQGSEA. CDR3 loop: CSVGGTMLDEQFF. CDR3 nucleotides: TGCAGCGTTGGCGGGACTATGCTCGATGAGCAGTTCTTC.

The V and J genes are TRBV4-1 and TRBJ2-1; possible D gene TRBD1, 5 bases. V was trimmed by 4 bases and J by 0 bases, leaving 10 bases between them. Germline CDR1 is MGHRA and CDR2 is YSYEKL. This CDR3 has 15 residues. The CDR3 DNA follows: TGCGCCAGCAGCCTTGCAGGGCGCTCCTACAATGAGCAGTTCTTC. It encodes CASSLAGRSYNEQFF.

This clonotype was seen a single time. The chain has TRBV7-6 and TRBJ2-5; tentative D call: TRBD2 (6 bases). Germline V gene sequence: CDR1 SGHVS, CDR2 FNYEAQ. V shed 7 bases and J shed 4 bases, with 19 bases lying between them. The CDR3 length is 15 residues. DNA of the CDR3: TGTGCCAGCACCAGCCGCCCGGGGAGGTCAGAGACCCAGTACTTC. Protein sequence: CASTSRPGRSETQYF.

V and J are TRBV20-1 and TRBJ1-3, with D possibly being TRBD1 (5 bases). CDR3 length equals 13 residues. V was trimmed by 3 bases and J by 4 bases, leaving 10 bases between them. The V gene's germline CDR1 is DFQATT and CDR2 SNEGSKA (reference sequence). The CDR3 loop reads CSARAGSGNTIYF. CDR3 bases: TGCAGTGCTAGGGCAGGGAGCGGAAACACCATATATTTT.

The chain has TRBV20-1 and TRBJ1-2, with 7 bases lining up with TRBD1. The germline gives CDR1 DFQATT, CDR2 SNEGSKA (reference sequence). After removal of 1 base from V and 8 bases from J, the junction contained 13 bases not matched to a gene. CDR3 length equals 15 residues. CDR3 in amino acids: CSARVKGQRDGGYTF. The CDR3 DNA is TGCAGTGCTAGAGTTAAGGGACAGCGTGACGGGGGCTACACCTTC.

The chain employs TRBV29-1 and TRBJ2-3; TRBD2 matches 10 bases. CDR1 and CDR2 from the germline V gene are SQVTM and ANQGSEA. V gave up 2 bases and J gave up 1 base; unmatched junction bases: 0. The CDR3 spans 14 residues. The CDR3 DNA is TGCAGCGTTGAAACTAGCGGGGGCACAGATACGCAGTATTTT. It yields the protein CSVETSGGTDTQYF.

This rearrangement joins TRBV25-1 to TRBJ2-7; 9 positions match TRBD1. Germline trimming cut 7 bases from V and 6 bases from J; bases unmatched to any gene: 7. CDR1 is MGHDK, CDR2 SYGVNS, per germline. The CDR3 sequence is 13 residues long. The CDR3 reads CASKGQGEGEQYF. The CDR3 nucleotides are TGTGCCAGCAAGGGACAGGGCGAAGGCGAGCAGTACTTC.

This CDR3 reads CASSLRGGAGANVLTF. CDR3 nucleotide sequence: TGTGCCAGCAGCTTAAGGGGGGGCGCTGGGGCCAACGTCCTGACTTTC. The chain joins TRBV7-2 to TRBJ2-6, with D tentatively TRBD2 (7 bases). The CDR3 is 16 amino acids. CDR1 SGHTA and CDR2 FQGNSA come from the germline V gene. V lost 2 bases and J lost 2, with 10 bases in between. Full variable domain (missing parts from reference TRBV7-2 and TRBJ2-6): GAGVSQSPSNKVTEKGKDVELRCDPISGHTALYWYRQSLGQGLEFLIYFQGNSAPDKSGLPSDRFSAERTGGSVSTLTIQRTQQEDSAVYLCASSLRGGAGANVLTFGAGSRLTVL.

This clonotype has only one observation. The rearrangement joins TRBV29-1 to TRBJ2-1; D ambiguous. This CDR3 comprises 13 residues. V lost 6 bases and J 8 bases, leaving 17 bases between the germline ends. Per germline, CDR1 SQVTM and CDR2 ANQGSEA. CDR3 protein: CSVRTAPRDEQFF. The DNA of the CDR3 is TGCAGCGTCCGAACGGCCCCGAGAGATGAGCAGTTCTTC.

This chain connects TRBV5-6 to TRBJ1-5; 10 bases match TRBD1. The CDR3 totals 15 residues. V shed 4 bases, J shed 1 base, and the junction held 2 bases outside the gene matches. Germline V gene sequence: CDR1 SGHDT, CDR2 YYEEEE. CDR3 nucleotide sequence: TGTGCCAGCAGCCGGACAGGGGGGAGCAATCAGCCCCAGCATTTT. It translates to CASSRTGGSNQPQHF.

The count of this clonotype is one. The J gene is TRBJ2-3, the V gene TRBV15; D is perhaps TRBD1 (6 bases). There are 13 residues in the CDR3. V lost 5 bases and J 4 bases, leaving 10 bases between the germline ends. The germline V gene has CDR1 LNHNV and CDR2 YYDKDF (reference sequence). The DNA for the CDR3 is TGTGCCACCAGCCGAGGGGGACCAGATACGCAGTATTTT. This sequence encodes CATSRGGPDTQYF. Filled out from reference TRBV15 and TRBJ2-3, the complete variable domain reads DAMVIQNPRYQVTQFGKPVTLSCSQTLNHNVMYWYQQKSSQAPKLLFHYYDKDFNNEADTPDNFQSRRPNTSFCFLDIRSPGLGDTAMYLCATSRGGPDTQYFGPGTRLTVL.

V usage is TRBV3-1 and J usage is TRBJ1-1; D unclear. The CDR3 has 14 residues. The V gene's germline CDR1 is LGHDT and CDR2 YNNKEL (reference sequence). Trimming took off 3 bases at V and 1 base at J, with 9 bases between the two ends. The CDR3 DNA is TGTGCCAGCAGCCACCAGGCGGCGAACACTGAAGCTTTCTTT. Translation: CASSHQAANTEAFF.

The chain is built from TRBV4-1 and TRBJ2-3; D gene ambiguous. The germline CDR1 and CDR2 sequences are MGHRA and YSYEKL. The CDR3 length is 12 residues. As DNA, the CDR3 is TGCCCCGACGGAAGCTACACAGATACGCAGTATTTT. Its protein is CPDGSYTDTQYF.

J is TRBJ2-7 and V is TRBV6-5; D perhaps matches TRBD2 (5 bases). Germline V gene data show CDR1 as MNHEY and CDR2 as SVGAGI. V lost 5 bases, J lost 3 bases, and 8 bases lay in between. This CDR3 has 12 residues. CDR3 loop: CASSTTSYEQYF. DNA of the CDR3: TGTGCCAGCAGTACCACTAGCTACGAGCAGTACTTC.

The CDR3 loop reads CASTYRAVNTEAFF. CDR3 in DNA: TGCGCCAGCACCTACAGGGCGGTGAACACTGAAGCTTTCTTT. This sequence joins TRBV4-1 and TRBJ1-1; TRBD1 is a possible D gene (6 bases). Germline lookup yields CDR1 MGHRA and CDR2 YSYEKL. The CDR3 covers 14 residues. V gave up 7 bases and J gave up 0 bases, with 12 bases separating them.

This clonotype was detected once. CDR3 nucleotides: TGCGCCAGCAGCTACAGGTCTCCCTACGAGCAGTACTTC. Protein: CASSYRSPYEQYF. The chain joins TRBV5-1 to TRBJ2-7, with TRBD1 as a possible D gene (5 bases). The CDR3 extends over 13 amino acids. V was trimmed by 3 bases and J by 2 bases, leaving 9 bases between them. Germline V gives CDR1 SGHRS, CDR2 YFSETQ.

This clonotype was recorded once. CDR3 in amino acids: CSAPRQGSDEQYF. The CDR3 DNA sequence: TGCAGTGCTCCCCGACAGGGGAGTGACGAGCAGTACTTC. The gene calls are TRBV20-1 and TRBJ2-7, with 8 bases lining up with TRBD1. CDR1 is DFQATT and CDR2 is SNEGSKA in the germline V gene (reference sequence). The CDR3 extends over 13 amino acids. Unmatched junction bases numbered 8, after V lost 5 bases and J lost 5 bases.

The chain couples TRBV2 to TRBJ2-2; maybe TRBD1 (6 bases). Germline CDR1 and CDR2: SNHLY and FYNNEI. This CDR3 has 14 residues. V was clipped by 6 bases and J by 0 bases, with 8 bases between them. For the CDR3, the DNA is TGTGCCAGCAGATCAGGGGCGAACACCGGGGAGCTGTTTTTT. Translation: CASRSGANTGELFF.